This TCR beta chain is from a study of breast tumors, draining lymph nodes, adjacent tissues. Axillary draining lymph nodes of breast cancer patients supplied the node samples. Of note for this clonotype: The junction does not match germline at one end; this may be a read error.

TCRdb recomputed calls from the multiplex PCR reads with MiXCR, one row per CDR3 protein. The sample holds under 150,000 distinct CDR3 sequences, around 20% seen once. The CDR3 runs to 16 residues. The germline gives CDR1 SGHNT, CDR2 YENEEA. This receptor was taken from a female donor with breast cancer. Some clones in this sample may be carry-over from other donors' samples. The J gene is TRBJ2-2, the V gene TRBV11-3; 7 bases align to TRBD2. Sequenced sample: axillary lymph node tissue. For the CDR3, the DNA is TGTGCCAGCAGCTCAACTAGCGAGGACAACACTGGGGAGCTGTTTTTT. Its translation: CASSSTSEDNTGELFF.